This is a list of T cell receptor beta chains from one sample in a study of blood T cells in healthy people across ages. TCRdb processed the 5' RACE reads anew with MiXCR; each CDR3 protein has one entry. The table records approximately 800,000 distinct CDR3 sequences, roughly 60% of them present only once. The source material was blood. The receptors stem from a young man in good health. Both conserved end residues are part of each CDR3. The D gene is left open where the match is weak. Rows give clone size only sometimes, using once, few, many, or a class for an expanded clone.

TRBV2	few	TRBD1	TRBJ2-7	CASSDGQGWESEQYF	TGTGCCAGCAGCGACGGACAGGGTTGGGAATCCGAGCAGTACTTC
TRBV19	.	.	TRBJ2-2	CASSIRGLYTGELFF	TGTGCCAGTAGTATAAGGGGGTTGTACACCGGGGAGCTGTTTTTT
TRBV6-5	.	.	TRBJ2-5	CASRFAESGEQYF	TGTGCCAGCAGGTTTGCGGAATCGGGAGAGCAGTACTTC
TRBV4-2	few	.	TRBJ1-2	CASSQELSGPGIWGYTF	TGTGCCAGCAGCCAAGAGTTGTCGGGACCGGGGATTTGGGGCTACACCTTC
TRBV6-2/TRBV6-3	once	.	TRBJ1-5	CASSDIDQPQHF	TGTGCCAGCAGTGACATCGATCAGCCCCAGCATTTT
TRBV10-3	.	.	TRBJ2-7	CAARQDPYEQYF	TGTGCCGCTAGACAGGACCCCTACGAGCAGTACTTC
TRBV20-1	.	TRBD2	TRBJ2-3	CSARDYTSGTDTQYF	TGCAGTGCTAGAGATTATACTAGCGGCACAGATACGCAGTATTTT
TRBV12-3/TRBV12-4	.	TRBD1	TRBJ2-3	CASSSGTGSSTDTQYF	TGTGCCAGCAGTTCCGGGACAGGTAGCAGCACAGATACGCAGTATTTT
TRBV29-1	.	TRBD2	TRBJ2-1	CSVEVISGGYEQFF	TGCAGCGTCGAAGTGATTTCGGGAGGCTATGAGCAGTTCTTC
TRBV29-1	.	TRBD1	TRBJ2-7	CSVMGQGPYEQYF	TGCAGCGTGATGGGACAGGGGCCATACGAGCAGTACTTC
TRBV5-1	.	.	TRBJ2-2	CASRAGSVAGELFF	TGCGCCAGCAGGGCAGGATCGGTGGCCGGGGAGCTGTTTTTT
TRBV7-9	.	.	TRBJ1-1	CASSPESAAFTEAFF	TGTGCCAGCAGCCCCGAGTCGGCGGCCTTCACTGAAGCTTTCTTT
TRBV6-6	few	.	TRBJ2-3	CASRPVQGTSTDTQYF	TGTGCCAGCAGGCCCGTCCAGGGAACTAGCACAGATACGCAGTATTTT
TRBV9	.	.	TRBJ2-7	CASTLGPGQIYEQYF	TGTGCCAGCACCTTGGGTCCGGGACAAATCTACGAGCAGTACTTC
TRBV7-2	few	.	TRBJ2-7	CASSLSRSSYEQYF	TGTGCCAGCAGCTTATCACGGAGCTCCTACGAGCAGTACTTC
TRBV27	.	.	TRBJ2-5	CASSSNTGPYQETQYF	TGTGCCAGCAGTTCTAACACAGGGCCGTACCAAGAGACCCAGTACTTC
TRBV6-6	few	.	TRBJ2-4	CASSYVIAKNIQYF	TGTGCCAGCAGTTATGTGATAGCCAAAAACATTCAGTACTTC
TRBV29-1	.	.	TRBJ1-1	CSARGQQNTEAFF	TGCAGCGCGCGGGGGCAGCAGAACACTGAAGCTTTCTTT
TRBV6-2/TRBV6-3	.	.	TRBJ2-7	CASSYLLVLTSYEQYF	TGTGCCAGCAGTTACCTACTGGTTCTAACCTCCTACGAGCAGTACTTC
TRBV7-9	.	.	TRBJ1-3	CASSLAPGESGNTIYF	TGTGCCAGCAGCTTAGCGCCCGGGGAGAGTGGAAACACCATATATTTT
TRBV30	.	.	TRBJ2-7	CARSVGDEQYF	TGTGCCAGGAGTGTTGGGGACGAGCAGTACTTC
TRBV7-2	.	TRBD2	TRBJ2-7	CASSLARLAGAHEQYF	TGTGCCAGCAGCTTAGCTAGACTAGCGGGAGCCCACGAGCAGTACTTC
TRBV20-1	.	.	TRBJ1-4	CSAERTANEKLFF	TGCAGTGCTGAAAGGACAGCTAATGAAAAACTGTTTTTT
TRBV4-3	.	.	TRBJ2-7	CASSQENDNEQYF	TGCGCCAGCAGCCAAGAAAATGACAATGAGCAGTACTTC
TRBV7-9	many	TRBD1	TRBJ2-7	CASSLRQGALDEQYF	TGTGCCAGCAGCTTACGACAGGGGGCTTTAGACGAGCAGTACTTC
TRBV27	few	.	TRBJ1-1	CASSLSTGGVTEAFF	TGTGCCAGCAGTTTAAGCACGGGGGGGGTGACTGAAGCTTTCTTT
TRBV20-1	once	.	TRBJ2-3	CSARLPTVSTDTQYF	TGCAGTGCTAGACTTCCGACTGTCAGCACAGATACGCAGTATTTT
TRBV6-5	once	.	TRBJ2-6	CASSQGAFSGANVLTF	TGTGCCAGCAGCCAAGGTGCCTTCTCTGGGGCCAACGTCCTGACTTTC
TRBV27	.	.	TRBJ1-2	CASSLAGLGGYTF	TGTGCCAGCAGCTTAGCAGGGCTGGGCGGCTACACCTTC
TRBV10-3	.	TRBD2	TRBJ2-3	CASDERGDTDTQYF	TGTGCCTCCGACGAGCGGGGGGACACAGATACGCAGTATTTT
TRBV10-3	.	.	TRBJ2-1	CAISEGDSSYNEQFF	TGTGCCATCAGTGAGGGGGATAGCTCCTACAATGAGCAGTTCTTC
TRBV24-1	.	.	TRBJ2-5	CATSDPAGVETQYF	TGTGCCACCAGTGACCCCGCAGGGGTAGAGACCCAGTACTTC
TRBV6-5	.	TRBD1	TRBJ2-7	CASSYSRQGYEQYF	TGTGCCAGCAGTTACTCGAGACAGGGCTACGAGCAGTACTTC
TRBV20-1	.	TRBD2	TRBJ2-3	CSANPSGNTDTQYF	TGCAGTGCTAATCCTAGCGGGAACACAGATACGCAGTATTTT
TRBV4-1	.	TRBD2	TRBJ2-2	CASSPSGLAGVENTGELFF	TGCGCCAGCAGCCCCTCGGGACTAGCGGGGGTAGAGAACACCGGGGAGCTGTTTTTT
TRBV20-1	few	.	TRBJ2-1	CSAKRSTTYNEQFF	TGCAGTGCCAAGAGGAGTACGACCTACAATGAGCAGTTCTTC
TRBV11-2	.	TRBD2	TRBJ2-1	CASSIGTSGFYNEQFF	TGTGCCAGCAGCATCGGGACTAGCGGGTTTTACAATGAGCAGTTCTTC
TRBV11-2	few	.	TRBJ2-1	CASSSLTGPGALPFF	TGTGCCAGCAGCTCCTTGACAGGCCCGGGTGCCCTGCCGTTCTTC
TRBV7-3	many	.	TRBJ2-6	CASSPDRTSGANVLTF	TGTGCCAGCAGCCCAGATCGGACCTCTGGGGCCAACGTCCTGACTTTC
TRBV29-1	few	TRBD1	TRBJ1-1	CSVAPKTGMEAFF	TGCAGCGTCGCACCAAAGACAGGGATGGAAGCTTTCTTT
TRBV5-1	once	.	TRBJ1-1	CASTAAGLENTEAFF	TGCGCCAGTACCGCCGCGGGACTCGAGAACACTGAAGCTTTCTTT
TRBV28	.	.	TRBJ2-4	CAGSVTSGGGNIQYF	TGTGCCGGCAGCGTCACCTCAGGGGGAGGGAACATTCAGTACTTC
TRBV9	few	.	TRBJ2-7	CASSVDSGNSYEQYF	TGTGCCAGCAGCGTCGACTCAGGGAACAGCTACGAGCAGTACTTC
TRBV6-6	.	.	TRBJ1-5	CASNGGNQPQHF	TGTGCCAGCAACGGGGGGAATCAGCCCCAGCATTTT
TRBV29-1	.	TRBD2	TRBJ2-7	CSVYRGGAGEQYF	TGCAGCGTCTATCGCGGGGGGGCGGGCGAGCAGTACTTC
TRBV6-2/TRBV6-3	.	.	TRBJ2-1	CASNGPYNEQFF	TGTGCCAGCAACGGACCTTACAATGAGCAGTTCTTC
TRBV7-9	.	.	TRBJ1-2	CASSRDWGANYGYTF	TGTGCCAGCAGCCGGGACTGGGGCGCTAACTATGGCTACACCTTC
TRBV4-1	.	TRBD1	TRBJ1-3	CASSHVEDRFENTIYF	TGCGCCAGCAGCCATGTCGAGGACAGGTTTGAAAACACCATATATTTT
TRBV6-1	.	.	TRBJ2-7	CASTRGDSYNEQYF	TGTGCCAGCACTAGGGGCGATTCCTACAATGAGCAGTACTTC
TRBV20-1	.	TRBD2	TRBJ2-7	CSAQREGWSYEQYF	TGCAGTGCACAGCGGGAGGGCTGGTCCTACGAGCAGTACTTC
TRBV29-1	.	.	TRBJ2-3	CSVPSGPATQYF	TGCAGCGTTCCCTCCGGGCCCGCTACGCAGTATTTT
TRBV20-1	.	TRBD2	TRBJ2-3	CSARLAENTDTQYF	TGCAGTGCTAGACTAGCGGAAAATACAGATACGCAGTATTTT
TRBV6-5	few	TRBD2	TRBJ2-5	CASSFTSGVQYF	TGTGCCAGCAGCTTCACTAGCGGAGTGCAGTACTTC